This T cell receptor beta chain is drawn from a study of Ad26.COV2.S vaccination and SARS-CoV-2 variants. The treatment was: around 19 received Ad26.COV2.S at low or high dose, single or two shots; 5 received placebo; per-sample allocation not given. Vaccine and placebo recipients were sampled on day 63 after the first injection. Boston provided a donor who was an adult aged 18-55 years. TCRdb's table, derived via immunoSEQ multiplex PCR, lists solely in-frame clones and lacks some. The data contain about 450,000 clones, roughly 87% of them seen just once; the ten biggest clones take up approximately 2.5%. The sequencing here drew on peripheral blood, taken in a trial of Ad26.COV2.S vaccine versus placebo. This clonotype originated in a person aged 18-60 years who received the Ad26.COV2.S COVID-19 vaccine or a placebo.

CDR3 region: CASSLKGPEIPDTQYF. The CDR3, as DNA: TGTGCCAGCAGTTTAAAGGGACCCGAAATCCCAGATACGCAGTATTTT. The J gene is TRBJ2-3, the V gene TRBV28, with D perhaps being TRBD1 or TRBD2 (5 bases each). CDR1 is MDHEN, CDR2 SYDVKM, per germline. V was cut by 2 bases and J by 4 bases, with 16 bases left in between. The CDR3 is 16 residues long. The variable domain in full, completed from reference TRBV28 and TRBJ2-3, reads DVKVTQSSRYLVKRTGEKVFLECVQDMDHENMFWYRQDPGLGLRLIYFSYDVKMKEKGDIPEGYSVSREKKERFSLILESASTNQTSMYLCASSLKGPEIPDTQYFGPGTRLTVL.